The clone carrying this T cell receptor beta chain was detected many times. Its target is not known. With V trimmed by 11 bases and J by 2 bases, 12 bases remained unmatched. The CDR3 extends over 14 amino acids. CDR1 and CDR2 from the germline V gene are ENHRY and SYGVKD. The data are from a study of CD8 T cells in ankylosing spondylitis. Regarding the study as a whole: From matched ankylosing spondylitis synovial fluid, disease-linked clones were reportedly recovered at significantly enriched levels. Several highly homologous variants made up a TCR beta motif that seemed to typify ankylosing spondylitis blood. As for the disease-linked clones, they showed a CD8+ phenotype and occurred at relatively low frequencies in peripheral blood.

TCRdb used MiXCR to reprocess the 5' RACE reads, holding one entry per CDR3 protein. The top ten hold just under 5% of the sample, which has about 66,000 distinct CDR3 sequences, around 6.5% seen once. The rearrangement uses TRBV10-3 and TRBJ2-7; 7 bases line up with TRBD1. Sequencing input: synovial fluid, either unsorted or a sorted T cell fraction (not recorded which). This sequence was found in a male donor with ankylosing spondylitis. The CDR3 DNA reads TGTGCCTTTGCACCCGGGACAGCAACCTACGAGCAGTACTTC. It encodes CAFAPGTATYEQYF.